This T cell receptor (beta chain) was obtained from a study of blood T cells in healthy people across ages. Study outcomes and limitations: Samples with more naive T cells showed higher observed beta diversity.

Details on this clonotype: As yet, its antigen is unknown.

A second PCR, run for roughly 7 to 11 cycles, used a sample-barcoded 5' primer plus a J-beta primer mix. The template-switch adaptor was a 5' adaptor with 12 random nucleotides. It tagged each cDNA molecule. TCRdb itself ran the 5' RACE reads through MiXCR, one entry per CDR3 protein. The data hold around 750,000 distinct CDR3 sequences, with about 53% observed a single time. Germline lookup yields CDR1 MNHNY and CDR2 SVGAGI (reference sequence). The length of the CDR3 is 15 residues. Between the trimmed V and J ends, which lost 1 base and 2 bases, there was a span of 12 bases. Sequenced material: blood. This rearrangement joins TRBV6-6 to TRBJ2-7; D perhaps matches TRBD1 (6 bases). This receptor was obtained from an elderly man in good health. CDR3 sequence reads: CASSYWGTKTYEQYF. Written as DNA, the CDR3 is TGTGCCAGCAGTTACTGGGGGACAAAGACCTACGAGCAGTACTTC.